This T cell receptor beta chain is from a study of graft-versus-host responses after intestinal transplantation. Study-wide context: All recipients got anti-thymocyte globulin induction, then tacrolimus and steroids for 3 to 4 years.

The germline gives CDR1 SGHVS, CDR2 FQNEAQ. This CDR3 region has 15 residues. Trimming cost V 0 bases and J 6 bases; bases outside gene matches: 4. General study findings and limits: Early declines in HvG clones that occurred post-transplant were associated with peak circulating GvH clone levels. GvH clones turned up in recipient marrow; some had shown up first in ileum or blood.

As for this clone: Its antigen is still unknown.

The table came from immunoSEQ multiplex PCR; TCRdb's copy has only in-frame clones and leaves some out. The sample includes about 19,000 clones, about 93% of them seen just once. The receptor was derived from a human patient who received an intestinal transplant, so some T cells may come from the graft donor. The sample was PBMCs, taken less than 400 days after transplant. The V and J genes are TRBV7-8 and TRBJ2-2, with 7 nucleotides matching TRBD2. In DNA, the CDR3 is TGTGCCAGCAGCTTAGCAGCCGCGGGAGCCGGGGAGCTGTTTTTT. Translating gives CASSLAAAGAGELFF.